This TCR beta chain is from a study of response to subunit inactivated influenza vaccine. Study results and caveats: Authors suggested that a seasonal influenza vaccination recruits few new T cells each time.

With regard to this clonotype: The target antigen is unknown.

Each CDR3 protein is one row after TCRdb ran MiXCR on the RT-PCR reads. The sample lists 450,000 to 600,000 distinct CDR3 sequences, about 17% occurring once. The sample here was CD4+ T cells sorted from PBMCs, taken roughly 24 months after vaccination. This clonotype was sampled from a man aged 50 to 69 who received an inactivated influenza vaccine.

CDR3 in amino acids: CASNTGTGGSDTQYF. CDR3 nucleotides: TGTGCCAGCAATACAGGGACAGGGGGCTCAGATACGCAGTATTTT. This rearrangement joins TRBV12-3 or TRBV12-4 to TRBJ2-3, with 12 nucleotides matching TRBD1. The ends lost 7 bases at V and 4 bases at J; junction bases unmatched: 6. This CDR3 spans 15 amino acids.